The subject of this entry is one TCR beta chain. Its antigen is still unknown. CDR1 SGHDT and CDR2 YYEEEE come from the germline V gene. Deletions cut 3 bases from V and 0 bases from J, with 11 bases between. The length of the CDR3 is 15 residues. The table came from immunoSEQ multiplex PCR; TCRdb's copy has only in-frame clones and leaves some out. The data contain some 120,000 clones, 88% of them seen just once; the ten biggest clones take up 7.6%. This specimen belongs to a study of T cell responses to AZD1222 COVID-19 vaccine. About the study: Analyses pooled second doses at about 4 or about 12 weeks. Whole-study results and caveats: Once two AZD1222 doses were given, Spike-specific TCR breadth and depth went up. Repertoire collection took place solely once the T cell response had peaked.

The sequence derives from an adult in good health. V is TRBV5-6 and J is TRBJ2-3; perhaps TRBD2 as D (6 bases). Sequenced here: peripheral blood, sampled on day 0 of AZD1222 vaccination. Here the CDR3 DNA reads TGTGCCAGCAGCTATAGCGGACCTAGCACAGATACGCAGTATTTT. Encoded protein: CASSYSGPSTDTQYF.